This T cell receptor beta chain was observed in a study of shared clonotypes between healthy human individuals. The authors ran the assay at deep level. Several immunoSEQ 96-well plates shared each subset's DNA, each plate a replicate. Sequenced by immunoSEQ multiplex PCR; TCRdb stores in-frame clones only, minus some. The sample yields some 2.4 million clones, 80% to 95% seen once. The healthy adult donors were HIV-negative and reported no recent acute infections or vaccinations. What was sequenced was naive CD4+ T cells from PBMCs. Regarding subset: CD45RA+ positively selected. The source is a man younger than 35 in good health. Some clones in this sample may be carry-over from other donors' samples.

Here the CDR3 DNA reads TGTGCCAGTAGTATGGGGTCAGGGGCCCAGCCCCAGCATTTT. Translation gives CASSMGSGAQPQHF. This chain joins TRBV19 and TRBJ1-5; D might be TRBD1 (6 bases). Trimming shortened V by 3 bases and J by 7 bases, and 13 bases separated the two germline ends. In germline, CDR1 is LNHDA, CDR2 SQIVND (reference sequence). The CDR3 has 14 residues.